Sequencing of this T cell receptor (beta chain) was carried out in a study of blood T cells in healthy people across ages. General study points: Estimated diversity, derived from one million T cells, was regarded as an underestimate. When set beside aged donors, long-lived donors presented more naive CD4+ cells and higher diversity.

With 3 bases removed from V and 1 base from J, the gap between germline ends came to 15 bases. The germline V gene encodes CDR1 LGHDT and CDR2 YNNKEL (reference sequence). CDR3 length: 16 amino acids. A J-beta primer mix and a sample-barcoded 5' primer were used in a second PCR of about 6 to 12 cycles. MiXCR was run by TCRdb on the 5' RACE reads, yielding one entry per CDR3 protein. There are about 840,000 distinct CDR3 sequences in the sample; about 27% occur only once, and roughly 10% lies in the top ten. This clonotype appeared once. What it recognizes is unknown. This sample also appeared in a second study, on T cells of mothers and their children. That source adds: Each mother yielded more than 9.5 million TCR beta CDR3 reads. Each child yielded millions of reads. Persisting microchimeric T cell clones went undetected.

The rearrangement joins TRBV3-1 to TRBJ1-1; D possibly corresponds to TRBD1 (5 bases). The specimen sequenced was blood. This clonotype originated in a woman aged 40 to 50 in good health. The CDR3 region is CASSHLTELTNTEAFF. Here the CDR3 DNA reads TGTGCCAGCAGCCACCTGACAGAGCTTACGAACACTGAAGCTTTCTTT.